This T cell receptor beta chain was identified in a study of shared clonotypes between healthy human individuals. As for the study in general: Those who served as donors were a couple of women and a few men between the ages of 18 and 49.

Sequencing used immunoSEQ multiplex PCR; TCRdb keeps in-frame clones, though not all of them. The sample has hundreds of thousands of clones, about 85% seen once. Trimming shortened V by 0 bases and J by 3 bases, and 9 bases separated the two germline ends. The germline gives CDR1 SGHRS, CDR2 YFSETQ. The CDR3 loop spans 14 amino acids. The receptor was derived from a woman aged 40-49 years in good health. Some clones in this sample may be carry-over from other donors' samples. The sequencing input was PBMCs. This chain connects TRBV5-1 to TRBJ1-1; D may be TRBD1 (5 bases). The CDR3 DNA is TGCGCCAGCAGCTTGGGGGACGGAGACACTGAAGCTTTCTTT. Its translation is CASSLGDGDTEAFF.